This T cell receptor beta chain was found in a study of tumor-infiltrating lymphocytes in localized non-small cell lung cancer. Study-wide findings and caveats: Each assay used a separate piece of the same tissue. No T-cell fraction difference was seen between IM1 and IM2 tumors. Not all patients were TCR sequenced, owing to tissue quantity. Compared with uninvolved lung, tumors showed higher T cell infiltration by TCRbeta sequencing.

The CDR3 totals 16 residues. Germline V gene data show CDR1 as SGHDN and CDR2 as FVKESK. Trimming shortened V by 1 base and J by 4 bases, and 16 bases separated the two germline ends. The table came from immunoSEQ multiplex PCR; TCRdb's copy has only in-frame clones and leaves some out. The data hold about 16,000 clones, with around 70% observed a single time. Concerning this clone: Its matching antigen is unknown.

The specimen sequenced was lung tumor tissue. This sequence joins TRBV14 and TRBJ2-5, with a tentative D call TRBD2 (7 bases). The receptor's source is a human donor with non-small cell lung cancer. CDR3 nucleotides: TGTGCCAGCAGCCAAGTGGAGGGGGGGCCGGGAGAGACCCAGTACTTC. Its translation: CASSQVEGGPGETQYF.